This passage covers 18 T cell receptor beta chains from one sample sequenced in a study of blood T cell repertoires in COVID-19. Repertoires were generated with immunoSEQ multiplex PCR, while TCRdb's copy carries only in-frame clones and drops some. This sample has over 95,000 clones; roughly 85% occur once, and the top ten carry about 6.1%. Sequencing input: peripheral blood. These receptors all come from a woman between 55 and 75 years old with COVID-19, enrolled during active disease.

The table lists this clone with a few counts. The chain links TRBV19 to TRBJ1-2; D is unclear. V was cut by 6 bases and J by 7 bases, with 21 bases left in between. The CDR3 runs to 15 residues. Germline V gene lookup returns CDR1 LNHDA and CDR2 SQIVND (reference sequence). The CDR3 DNA follows: TGTGCCAGTAGCACCTTCGAGGGCCGAAAGAGTGGCTACACCTTC. Translation gives CASSTFEGRKSGYTF.

This chain uses TRBV7-2 with TRBJ1-5, with D perhaps matching TRBD1 (5 bases). The ends were cut back, 1 base at V and 7 bases at J, with 11 bases in the middle. CDR3 size: 14 residues. CDR1 is SGHTA, CDR2 FQGNSA, per germline. CDR3 in DNA: TGTGCCAGCAGCTTAGGCAGGGCCATCCAGCCCCAGCATTTT. It specifies CASSLGRAIQPQHF.

V is TRBV4-2 and J is TRBJ2-3; 9 positions match TRBD2. The CDR3 loop spans 16 amino acids. Germline CDR1 is LGHNA and CDR2 is YNFKEQ. Trimming removed 0 bases from V and 9 bases from J; junction bases left unmatched: 10. The CDR3 DNA reads TGTGCCAGCAGCCAAGAGGTAGCGGGGGTGCCTAGGACGCAGTATTTT. Translating gives CASSQEVAGVPRTQYF.

The V gene is TRBV29-1, the J gene TRBJ2-6, with 10 bases matching TRBD1. This CDR3 has 15 residues. Germline values: CDR1 SQVTM, CDR2 ANQGSEA. J lost 1 base, V lost 6 bases, and 3 bases had no gene match. The CDR3, as DNA: TGCAGCGTAGGACAGGGGGAATCTGGGGCCAACGTCCTGACTTTC. It translates to CSVGQGESGANVLTF. Using reference TRBV29-1 and TRBJ2-6 for the parts outside the CDR3, the full variable domain is SAVISQKPSRDICQRGTSLTIQCQVDSQVTMMFWYRQQPGQSLTLIATANQGSEATYESGFVIDKFPISRPNLTFSTLTVSNMSPEDSSIYLCSVGQGESGANVLTFGAGSRLTVL.

This clone was counted once. The chain joins TRBV12-3 or TRBV12-4 to TRBJ1-2; TRBD1 aligns across 7 bases. This CDR3 is 12 amino acids long. V gave up 6 bases and J gave up 8 bases; unmatched junction bases: 6. CDR3 in DNA: TGTGCCAGCAGCCGGGACAGAGGAGGCTACACCTTC. This codes for CASSRDRGGYTF.

The CDR3 bases are TGTGCCAGCAGCTTAGGGTCGGCTGGGGGCGTCCTGGGGTCACCCCTCCACTTT. Encoded protein: CASSLGSAGGVLGSPLHF. The V gene is TRBV7-9, the J gene TRBJ1-6, with D maybe TRBD1 (6 bases). CDR1 is SEHNR, CDR2 FQNEAQ, per germline (reference sequence). V was trimmed by 1 base and J by 10 bases, leaving 23 bases between them. The CDR3 consists of 18 residues.

This clone was counted a single time. J is TRBJ1-5 and V is TRBV4-2, with 7 nucleotides matching TRBD1. V lost 1 base and J lost 6; bases outside the gene matches: 6. CDR3 length equals 15 residues. Per the germline V gene, CDR1 is LGHNA and CDR2 is YNFKEQ. DNA for the CDR3: TGTGCCAGCAGCCAAGGACAGGGTGAGGTTCAGCCCCAGCATTTT. This codes for CASSQGQGEVQPQHF.

The rearrangement joins TRBV2 to TRBJ2-2; D gene ambiguous. With 1 base removed from V and 0 bases from J, the gap between germline ends came to 6 bases. CDR3 length equals 15 residues. The germline CDR1 and CDR2 sequences are SNHLY and FYNNEI. This CDR3 is CASSEGTTNTGELFF. The CDR3 DNA sequence: TGTGCCAGCAGTGAAGGTACAACGAACACCGGGGAGCTGTTTTTT.

CDR3 region: CAWTLGGGSGSGNTIYF. DNA of the CDR3: TGTGCCTGGACCCTAGGGGGAGGGTCCGGCTCTGGAAACACCATATATTTT. This chain joins TRBV30 and TRBJ1-3, with a possible D match to TRBD1 (6 bases). The germline V gene has CDR1 GTSNPN and CDR2 SVGIG (reference sequence). Trimming pared 4 bases from V and 0 bases from J, leaving 19 bases between. This CDR3 is 17 amino acids long.

The V call is TRBV9, the J call TRBJ2-7; 10 bases agree with TRBD2. The germline CDR1 and CDR2 sequences are SGDLS and YYNGEE. V dropped 3 bases and J dropped 2; count of bases not matched to a gene: 5. The CDR3 runs to 15 residues. In DNA form, the CDR3 reads TGTGCCAGCAGCGGCGGGACTAGCGTAACCTACGAGCAGTACTTC. Encoded protein: CASSGGTSVTYEQYF.

The chain is built from TRBV7-2 and TRBJ1-6; D might be TRBD1 (6 bases). From germline, CDR1 is SGHTA and CDR2 FQGNSA. With 6 bases removed from V and 4 bases from J, the gap between germline ends came to 13 bases. The CDR3 extends over 15 amino acids. DNA of the CDR3: TGTGCCAGCAGTCCTAATGGACAGTATAATTCACCCCTCCACTTT. It encodes CASSPNGQYNSPLHF.

J is TRBJ1-4 and V is TRBV4-2, with D possibly TRBD1 on 6 matching bases. CDR1 and CDR2 (germline): LGHNA, YNFKEQ. The CDR3 is made up of 18 amino acids. V was trimmed by 3 bases and J by 2 bases, leaving 19 bases between them. The CDR3 sequence is CASSHPMTGLGTNEKLFF. In DNA form, the CDR3 reads TGTGCCAGCAGCCACCCGATGACAGGCCTGGGGACTAATGAAAAACTGTTTTTT.

The table lists this clone with a few counts. V and J are TRBV2 and TRBJ1-2; D may be TRBD1 (6 bases). Germline V gene sequence: CDR1 SNHLY, CDR2 FYNNEI. The CDR3 length is 12 residues. Trimming removed 10 bases from V and 5 bases from J, with 14 bases in between. The DNA of the CDR3 is TGTGCCAACCTACAGGGCCAATATGGCTACACCTTC. Residues: CANLQGQYGYTF.

V is TRBV15 and J is TRBJ2-5; 8 bases are a match to TRBD1. The V segment lost 1 base and the J segment 5 bases; nucleotides outside the gene matches: 15. CDR1 and CDR2 from the germline V gene are LNHNV and YYDKDF (reference sequence). The CDR3 length is 18 residues. CDR3 loop: CATSRGTGSKTWEETQYF. CDR3 in DNA: TGTGCCACCAGCAGAGGGACAGGGTCCAAGACCTGGGAGGAGACCCAGTACTTC.

The J gene is TRBJ2-7, the V gene TRBV4-2; TRBD1 is a possible D gene (6 bases). This CDR3 is built from 14 residues. V was clipped by 4 bases and J by 6 bases, with 16 bases between them. Germline CDR1 LGHNA, CDR2 YNFKEQ. The CDR3 protein is CASSPRGGLSEQYF. CDR3 nucleotide sequence: TGTGCCAGCAGCCCCAGGGGTGGACTCTCCGAGCAGTACTTC.

The rearrangement links TRBV5-8 to TRBJ2-1, with D maybe TRBD2 (5 bases). CDR3 length: 13 amino acids. The V and J ends lost 7 bases and 1 base respectively, with 9 bases between them. In germline, CDR1 is SGHTS, CDR2 YDEGEE. The DNA for the CDR3 is TGTGCCAGCGGACTGAGATCCTACAATGAGCAGTTCTTC. It translates to CASGLRSYNEQFF. Using reference TRBV5-8 and TRBJ2-1 for the parts outside the CDR3, the full variable domain is EAGVTQSPTHLIKTRGQQATLRCSPISGHTSVYWYQQALGLGLQFLLWYDEGEERNRGNFPPRFSGRQFPNYSSELNVNALELEDSALYLCASGLRSYNEQFFGPGTRLTVL.

This clone has only one observation. This chain links TRBV5-6 with TRBJ1-1; D may be TRBD1 (5 bases). V gave up 2 bases and J gave up 8 bases, with 16 bases separating them. CDR1 is SGHDT, CDR2 YYEEEE, per germline. CDR3 length: 14 amino acids. This chain's CDR3 is CASSFASRKGEAFF. The CDR3 DNA reads as TGTGCCAGCAGCTTTGCCAGCCGGAAGGGGGAAGCTTTCTTT.

V and J are TRBV25-1 and TRBJ1-4, with no clear D. Germline values: CDR1 MGHDK, CDR2 SYGVNS. There are 13 residues in the CDR3. V lost 7 bases and J 8 bases, leaving 14 bases between the germline ends. The CDR3 here is CASTRSGREKLFF. The CDR3 bases are TGTGCCAGCACGCGGTCGGGAAGGGAAAAACTGTTTTTT. Using reference TRBV25-1 and TRBJ1-4 for the parts outside the CDR3, the full variable domain is EADIYQTPRYLVIGTGKKITLECSQTMGHDKMYWYQQDPGMELHLIHYSYGVNSTEKGDLSSESTVSRIRTEHFPLTLESARPSHTSQYLCASTRSGREKLFFGSGTQLSVL.